This T cell receptor (beta chain) emerged from a study of T-cell memory formation after mild COVID-19. This clonotype has more than one count but fewer than ten. Its antigen is unknown. The CDR3 length is 15 residues. CDR1 is PRHDT and CDR2 is FYEKMQ in the germline V gene (reference sequence). V lost 6 bases, J lost 7 bases, and 12 bases stayed unmatched. Whole-study results and caveats: Clones contracting day 15 to 85 were balanced CD4/CD8; later expanders leaned CD4+. Cross-reactive memory appears to have joined, as suggested by some responding clones showing up in pre-infection memory.

TCRdb itself ran the 5' RACE reads through MiXCR, one entry per CDR3 protein. This table holds about 470,000 distinct CDR3 sequences, 20% to 25% found once. The rearrangement joins TRBV13 to TRBJ2-1; 7 bases match TRBD1. This clonotype was sampled from an adult woman who had mild COVID-19 (a few samples of this study predate the infection). Cell type and time point are not known. The sequenced material came from PBMCs or a T cell subset sorted from them (not recorded which). CDR3 DNA: TGTGCCAGCAGTCCGAGACAGGGTGGGGAAAATGAGCAGTTCTTC. Its protein product is CASSPRQGGENEQFF.